Sequencing of this T cell receptor beta chain was carried out in a study of radiotherapy plus CTLA-4 blockade in lung cancer. Study-level results: Clones derived from tumor TCRs expanded in blood after radiotherapy plus ipilimumab.

Patients with chemo-refractory metastatic non-small-cell lung cancer received focal radiation plus CTLA-4 blockade with ipilimumab. TCRdb's copy holds only in-frame clones and misses some; the assay was immunoSEQ multiplex PCR. Of some 70,000 clones listed, around three quarters were seen once; the top ten hold roughly a tenth. As regards this clone: Its target is unknown.

V was clipped by 3 bases and J by 4 bases, with 5 bases between them. Germline-derived CDR1 and CDR2 are DFQATT and SNEGSKA (reference sequence). The CDR3 has 11 amino acids. The TCR originated in a human donor with non-small cell lung cancer who had a complete response to radiotherapy plus ipilimumab. The V gene is TRBV20-1, the J gene TRBJ2-3; D not resolved. Material: peripheral blood, obtained from a patient treated with radiotherapy plus ipilimumab. Written as DNA, the CDR3 is TGCAGTGCTAGGCCATCAGATACGCAGTATTTT. Amino acid sequence: CSARPSDTQYF.